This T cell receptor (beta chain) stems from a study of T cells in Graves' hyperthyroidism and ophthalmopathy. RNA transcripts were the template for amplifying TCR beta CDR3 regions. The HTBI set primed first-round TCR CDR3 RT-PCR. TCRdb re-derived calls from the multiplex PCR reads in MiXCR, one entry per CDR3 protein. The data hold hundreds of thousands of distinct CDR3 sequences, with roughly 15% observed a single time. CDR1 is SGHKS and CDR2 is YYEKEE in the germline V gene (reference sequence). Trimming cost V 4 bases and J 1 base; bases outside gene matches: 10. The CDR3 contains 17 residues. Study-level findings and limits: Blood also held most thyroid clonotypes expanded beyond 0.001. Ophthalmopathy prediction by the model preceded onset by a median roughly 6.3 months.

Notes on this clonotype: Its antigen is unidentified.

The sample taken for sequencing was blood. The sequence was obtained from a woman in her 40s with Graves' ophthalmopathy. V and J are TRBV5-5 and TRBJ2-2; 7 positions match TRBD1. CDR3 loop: CASSHSPDRWNTGELFF. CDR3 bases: TGTGCCAGCAGCCATTCCCCGGACAGGTGGAACACCGGGGAGCTGTTTTTT.